This T cell receptor beta chain was profiled in a study of shared clonotypes between healthy human individuals. Study-level background: The study used three CD4 naive, three CD4 memory, two CD8 naive and one CD8 memory plate per donor.

Sequencing used immunoSEQ multiplex PCR; TCRdb keeps in-frame clones, though not all of them. In the table there are about 2.3 million clones, approximately 93% of which are singletons. Sequencing was carried out using naive CD4+ T cells from PBMCs. The subset is: CD45RA+ positively selected. The TCR sequence derives from a man aged 18 to 30 in good health. Some clones in this sample may be carry-over from other donors' samples.

The CDR3 protein is CASSWAGQNTEAFF. CDR3 DNA: TGTGCCAGCAGCTGGGCAGGGCAGAACACTGAAGCTTTCTTT. V is TRBV5-5 and J is TRBJ1-1, with D perhaps TRBD1 (5 bases). The germline V gene has CDR1 SGHKS and CDR2 YYEKEE (reference sequence). V lost 3 bases, J lost 1 base, and 10 bases lay in between. The CDR3 contains 14 residues.